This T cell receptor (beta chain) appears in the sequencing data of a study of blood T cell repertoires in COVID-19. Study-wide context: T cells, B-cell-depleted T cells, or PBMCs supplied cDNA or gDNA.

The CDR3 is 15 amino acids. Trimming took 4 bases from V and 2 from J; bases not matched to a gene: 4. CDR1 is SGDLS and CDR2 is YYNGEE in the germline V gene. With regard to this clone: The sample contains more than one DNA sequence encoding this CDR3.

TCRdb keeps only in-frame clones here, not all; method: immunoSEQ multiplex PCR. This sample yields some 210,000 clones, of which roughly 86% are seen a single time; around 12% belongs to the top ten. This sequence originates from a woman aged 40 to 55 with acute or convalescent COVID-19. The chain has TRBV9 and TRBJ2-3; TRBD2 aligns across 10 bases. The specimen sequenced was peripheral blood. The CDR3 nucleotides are TGTGCCAGCAGCTTTAGCGGGGGGACCACAGATACGCAGTATTTT. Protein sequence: CASSFSGGTTDTQYF.